This TCR beta chain was captured by sequencing in a study of tumor-infiltrating lymphocytes in primary liver carcinoma. Study as a whole: Maximum tumor diameters ranged from roughly 4.2 to 11 cm, stage T1-T3 N0M0.

With regard to this clonotype: One end of the junction does not line up with germline, which may come from a read error.

TCR beta cDNA was reverse-transcribed from approximately 0.45 ug of total RNA. The reaction used a constant-region primer and ProtoScript II reverse transcriptase. What produced the TCR beta libraries was three nested multiplex PCR rounds using slightly modified ARM-PCR. TRBV1-TRBV30 forward primers and a C-beta reverse primer were used in the first two PCR rounds, which each ran for 9 to 10 cycles. Via MiXCR, TCRdb re-called the multiplex PCR reads, giving one row per CDR3 protein. The sample gives over 250,000 distinct CDR3 sequences, approximately 54% of which show up once; about a sixth is in the top ten. RNA isolated from unsorted whole blood supplied the blood RNA, with germline DNA also extracted. Before the operation took place, roughly 4 milliliters of peripheral blood were collected. From germline, CDR1 is SGHAT and CDR2 FQNNGV. CDR3 size: 15 residues.

This rearrangement joins TRBV11-2 to TRBJ1-4; no reliable D call. This receptor was taken from a woman aged 30 to 39 with primary liver carcinoma and hepatitis B virus infection. Sample: peripheral blood. CDR3 nucleotides: TGTGCCAGCAGCTTATGGGGATCAACTAATGTAAAACTGTTTTTT. This encodes CASSLWGSTNVKLFF.